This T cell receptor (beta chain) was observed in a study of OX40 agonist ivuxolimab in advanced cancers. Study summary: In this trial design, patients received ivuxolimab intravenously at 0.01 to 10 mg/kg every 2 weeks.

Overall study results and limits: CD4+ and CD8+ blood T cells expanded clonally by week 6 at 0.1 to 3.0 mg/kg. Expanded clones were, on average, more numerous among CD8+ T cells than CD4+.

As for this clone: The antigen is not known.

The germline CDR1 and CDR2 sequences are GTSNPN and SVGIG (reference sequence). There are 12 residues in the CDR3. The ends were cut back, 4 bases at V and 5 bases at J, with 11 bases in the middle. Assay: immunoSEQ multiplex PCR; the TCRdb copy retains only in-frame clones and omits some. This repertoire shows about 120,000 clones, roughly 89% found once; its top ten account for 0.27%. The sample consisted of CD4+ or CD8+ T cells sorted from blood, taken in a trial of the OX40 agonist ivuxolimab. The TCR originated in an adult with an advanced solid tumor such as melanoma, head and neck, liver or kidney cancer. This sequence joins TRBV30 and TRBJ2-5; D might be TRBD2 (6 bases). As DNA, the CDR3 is TGTGCCTGGACGCGGGGCGGTGAGACCCAGTACTTC. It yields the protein CAWTRGGETQYF.